The sequence of this T cell receptor (beta chain) was determined in a study of cytomegalovirus exposure and HLA in healthy donors. Study-wide points: DRB1 had the most TCR associations and HLA-C the fewest, a later analysis found, with rates varying by HLA locus. In a later analysis, HLA-associated beta chains showed higher expansion and lower generation probabilities than comparable chains. It was assumed in the presence/absence analyses that sequencing depth was roughly uniform across donors.

With respect to this clone: Its antigen remains unidentified.

The PCR used 60 Vbeta and 13 Jbeta primers. Method: immunoSEQ multiplex PCR; TCRdb's copy keeps in-frame clones and lacks some. The data contain roughly 73,000 clones, about 81% of them seen just once; the ten biggest clones take up 9.5% to 15%. Germline V lookup: CDR1 SGHTA, CDR2 FQGNSA. This CDR3 has 14 residues. V gave up 1 base and J gave up 8 bases, with 14 bases separating them. This sequence was found in a man between 65 and 85 years old in good health and CMV-seronegative. The V and J genes are TRBV7-2 and TRBJ1-2; no clear D gene. Specimen: PBMCs. The CDR3 here is CASSLEWGDKGYTF. CDR3 in DNA: TGTGCCAGCAGCTTAGAGTGGGGAGATAAAGGCTACACCTTC.